The present TCR beta chain was sequenced within a study of cytomegalovirus exposure and HLA in healthy donors. Study-wide context: Earlier, 100 million or so unique TCR beta sequences were recovered from around 200 million T cells by an analysis.

Study-wide findings and caveats: Published work reported that the classifier diagnosed cytomegalovirus status with high specificity and sensitivity.

Germline values: CDR1 MGHRA, CDR2 YSYEKL. Trimming took 1 base from V and 1 from J, leaving 5 bases between them. The CDR3 runs 13 residues. The PCR had 60 Vbeta and 13 Jbeta primers. Using immunoSEQ multiplex PCR, the repertoire was profiled, and TCRdb retains in-frame clones only, with some absent. The sample has 20,000 to 25,000 clones; the top ten hold roughly 23%. Donors showed nominal health when sampled, although they likely had unrecorded immune exposures. About this clone: What it binds is not known.

The sequence came from a man aged 55-75 years in good health and CMV-seropositive. The rearrangement links TRBV4-1 to TRBJ2-7; D not resolved. Sequencing used PBMCs. DNA of the CDR3: TGCGCCAGCAGCCAAGGCAGTTCCTACGAGCAGTACTTC. This gives the protein CASSQGSSYEQYF.